A single sample gave rise to the 11 T cell receptor beta chains below, sequenced in a study of OX40 agonist ivuxolimab in advanced cancers. Produced via immunoSEQ multiplex PCR; TCRdb's table is partial and in-frame only. The sample includes about 62,000 clones, 81% of them seen just once. This specimen was CD4+ or CD8+ T cells sorted from blood, taken in a trial of the OX40 agonist ivuxolimab. All receptors derive from an adult with an advanced solid tumor such as melanoma, head and neck, liver or kidney cancer.

The V and J genes are TRBV29-1 and TRBJ2-5, with 12 nucleotides matching TRBD2. V lost 4 bases and J lost 7; bases outside the gene matches: 4. The CDR3 covers 13 residues. Germline CDR1 is SQVTM and CDR2 is ANQGSEA. DNA for the CDR3: TGCAGCGTTGCTAGCGGGGGGGCGGGGACCCAGTACTTC. Protein sequence: CSVASGGAGTQYF.

The chain employs TRBV7-6 and TRBJ1-1; D ambiguous. CDR1 SGHVS and CDR2 FNYEAQ come from the germline V gene. Trimming removed 1 base at V and 6 bases at J, with 18 bases between. CDR3 length equals 16 residues. The CDR3 here is CASSLGGAGSHSEAFF. CDR3 bases: TGTGCCAGCAGCTTAGGCGGAGCAGGATCCCATTCTGAAGCTTTCTTT.

In this sample, this clone turned up once. This sequence joins TRBV7-2 and TRBJ2-7; a weak D match, TRBD1 (7 bases). Germline CDR1 reads SGHTA; CDR2 reads FQGNSA. The CDR3 covers 15 residues. The V and J ends lost 5 bases and 4 bases respectively, with 18 bases between them. This CDR3 is CASSLAQGGGYEQYF. CDR3 nucleotides: TGTGCCAGCAGCCTCGCGCAGGGGGGCGGATACGAGCAGTACTTC.

The V gene is TRBV15, the J gene TRBJ2-2; TRBD1 might be the D (5 bases). Trimming took 2 bases from V and 1 from J, leaving 8 bases between them. This CDR3 contains 15 residues. Germline CDR1 reads LNHNV; CDR2 reads YYDKDF (reference sequence). The CDR3 region has the DNA TGTGCCACCAGCAGATATCAGGGGAACACCGGGGAGCTGTTTTTT. Its protein is CATSRYQGNTGELFF.

The chain recombines TRBV7-2 with TRBJ2-2; 9 bases fit TRBD2. Germline CDR1 and CDR2: SGHTA and FQGNSA. With 5 bases clipped from V and 6 bases from J, the junction kept 7 bases outside the gene matches. This CDR3 is 15 amino acids long. The CDR3 coding sequence is TGTGCCAGCAGCCCGCGGGGGGGCTTAGCCGGGGAGCTGTTTTTT. Protein: CASSPRGGLAGELFF.

The chain couples TRBV10-1 to TRBJ1-1; D unclear. This CDR3 is built from 13 residues. Trimming shortened V by 4 bases and J by 8 bases, and 14 bases separated the two germline ends. Germline V CDR1 and CDR2: WNHNN, SYGVQD (reference sequence). CDR3 DNA sequence: TGCGCCAGCAGTGTAGTCCGGGCCCACGAAGCTTTCTTT. It yields the protein CASSVVRAHEAFF.

V and J are TRBV7-2 and TRBJ2-5; the match to TRBD1 covers 10 bases. Germline trimming cut 5 bases from V and 1 base from J; bases unmatched to any gene: 4. The CDR3 consists of 15 residues. Germline CDR1 and CDR2: SGHTA and FQGNSA. In nucleotides, the CDR3 is TGTGCCAGCAGCCCTGGACAGGGGGTCCAAGAGACCCAGTACTTC. Translated, it gives CASSPGQGVQETQYF.

V and J are TRBV2 and TRBJ2-5; no clear D gene. Trimming shortened V by 5 bases and J by 2 bases, and 18 bases separated the two germline ends. Germline V gene sequence: CDR1 SNHLY, CDR2 FYNNEI. The CDR3 consists of 16 residues. The CDR3 loop is CASSPRVGRQQETQYF. CDR3 nucleotide sequence: TGTGCCAGCAGTCCCCGGGTGGGCAGGCAACAAGAGACCCAGTACTTC.

This clone is a singleton in its sample. The chain links TRBV28 to TRBJ1-2, with D unclear. The V and J ends lost 9 bases and 7 bases respectively, with 6 bases between them. This CDR3 has 9 residues. The germline CDR1 and CDR2 sequences are MDHEN and SYDVKM. The CDR3 DNA is TGTGCCAGTGGTAGTGGCTACACCTTC. Its protein product is CASGSGYTF.

CDR3 in DNA: TGCGCCAGCAGCCTTCGGGGGGCCCGCGACCCAAAAAACATTCAGTACTTC. It specifies CASSLRGARDPKNIQYF. The chain employs TRBV5-1 and TRBJ2-4, with D possibly matching TRBD2 (7 bases). CDR1 and CDR2 from the germline V gene are SGHRS and YFSETQ. The CDR3 is made up of 17 amino acids. The germline V and J ends were trimmed by 4 bases and 4 bases, with 21 bases remaining between them.

The chain combines TRBV10-3 with TRBJ2-7, with TRBD1 identical over 7 bases. The CDR3 runs 15 residues. The germline CDR1 and CDR2 sequences are ENHRY and SYGVKD. Losses at the gene ends were 6 bases for V and 5 bases for J; bases not matched to a gene: 13. CDR3 in DNA: TGTGCCATCAGGTTAGGACAGGCCTTTGTCCACGAGCAGTACTTC. Protein: CAIRLGQAFVHEQYF.